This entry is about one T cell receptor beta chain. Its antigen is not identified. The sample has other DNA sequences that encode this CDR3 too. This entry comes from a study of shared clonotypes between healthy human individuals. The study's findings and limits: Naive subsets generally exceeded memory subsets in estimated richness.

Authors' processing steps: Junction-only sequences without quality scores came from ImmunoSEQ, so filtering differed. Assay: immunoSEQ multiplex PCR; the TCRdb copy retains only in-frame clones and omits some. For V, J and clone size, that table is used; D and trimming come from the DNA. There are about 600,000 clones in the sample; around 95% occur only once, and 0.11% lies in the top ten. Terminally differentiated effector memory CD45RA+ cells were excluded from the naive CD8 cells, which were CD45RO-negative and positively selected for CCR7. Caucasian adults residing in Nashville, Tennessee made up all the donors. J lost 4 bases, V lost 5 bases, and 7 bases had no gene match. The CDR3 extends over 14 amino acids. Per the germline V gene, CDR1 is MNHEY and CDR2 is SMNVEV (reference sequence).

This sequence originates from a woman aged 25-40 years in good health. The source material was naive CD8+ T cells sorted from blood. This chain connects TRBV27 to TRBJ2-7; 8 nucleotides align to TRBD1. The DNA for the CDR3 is TGTGCCAGCAGTCCGCAGGGGGCCGGGTACGAGCAGTACTTC. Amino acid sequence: CASSPQGAGYEQYF.